These T cell receptor beta chains were read from a single sample in a study of technical replicates of blood from a handful of donors. Sequencing used immunoSEQ multiplex PCR; TCRdb keeps in-frame clones, though not all of them. This table has some 68,000 clones, roughly 92% appearing once. Material for sequencing was T cells isolated from PBMCs. These receptors were collected from a human donor in good health. Each CDR3 is given with its conserved first and last residue. A D gene is named only where the DNA matches it firmly. Clone size is not always given. Where it is, it says once, few, many or a class for expanded clones.

CDR3 DNA,CDR3 protein,V gene,J gene,D gene,clone size
TGTGCCTGGAGTCTTCAGCGGGAAGCGCAGTACTTC,CAWSLQREAQYF,TRBV30,TRBJ2-7,TRBD2,NA
TGTGCCAGCAGTAGTACAAGACACCCTGGGGCCAACGTCCTGACTTTC,CASSSTRHPGANVLTF,TRBV25-1,TRBJ2-6,NA,NA
TGTGCCAGCAGCACACAGGGAGTTGACTATGGCTACACCTTC,CASSTQGVDYGYTF,TRBV5-4,TRBJ1-2,NA,NA
TGTGCCAGCAGTTCCCGACAGGGTTACAATGAGCAGTTCTTC,CASSSRQGYNEQFF,TRBV28,TRBJ2-1,TRBD1,NA
TGCGCCAGCAGCCAAGTTTACTTAAGCGGCAATGAGCAGTTCTTC,CASSQVYLSGNEQFF,TRBV4-1,TRBJ2-1,NA,NA
TGTGCCAGCAGCCCCGGGATGCCGGGGGAAAAACTGTTTTTT,CASSPGMPGEKLFF,TRBV7-3,TRBJ1-4,NA,NA
TGTGCCAGCAAAGGACGTGCCGGGAGGGCAGGCAATGAGCAGTTCTTC,CASKGRAGRAGNEQFF,TRBV27,TRBJ2-1,TRBD2,NA
TGTGCCAGCAGCTTGGGAGACACTGAAGCTTTCTTT,CASSLGDTEAFF,TRBV5-6,TRBJ1-1,NA,NA
TGTGCCAGCAGCTCCCCTATGCGCTCTAGCACAGATACGCAGTATTTT,CASSSPMRSSTDTQYF,TRBV27,TRBJ2-3,NA,NA
TGTGCCAGCAGCCCTTCGACAGGCGAGTACAATGAGCAGTTCTTC,CASSPSTGEYNEQFF,TRBV7-3,TRBJ2-1,NA,NA
TGTGCCAGCAGGGACAGGTGGTCTGAAGCTTTCTTT,CASRDRWSEAFF,TRBV6-1,TRBJ1-1,TRBD1,few
TGTGCCAGCTCCGGCAGGGAGGGCTCCTACAATGAGCAGTTCTTC,CASSGREGSYNEQFF,TRBV2,TRBJ2-1,TRBD2,NA
TGTGCCATCAGTGCGGGACAAGGGCTTATGACAGATACGCAGTATTTT,CAISAGQGLMTDTQYF,TRBV10-3,TRBJ2-3,NA,NA
TGTGCCAGCAGCCGGAGAGAGACCCAGTACTTC,CASSRRETQYF,TRBV5-6,TRBJ2-5,NA,once
TGTGCCAGCAGGGCGGGACTTAAGGGGGGGGTTCCTAACAATCAGCCCCAGCATTTT,CASRAGLKGGVPNNQPQHF,TRBV28,TRBJ1-5,NA,NA
TGTGCCAGCAGCTCCTCTAGCTATGAGCAGTTCTTC,CASSSSSYEQFF,TRBV11-3,TRBJ2-1,NA,NA
TGCGCCAGCAGCTCCTTAGCGGGAGGGGTGACGGATGAGCAGTTCTTC,CASSSLAGGVTDEQFF,TRBV5-1,TRBJ2-1,TRBD2,NA
TGTGCCAGCAGCTGGGACAGCTCCCTTTACAATGAGCAGTTCTTC,CASSWDSSLYNEQFF,TRBV27,TRBJ2-1,TRBD1,NA
TGTGCCGGAACAGGGGAAGGCGGGTACGGCTACACCTTC,CAGTGEGGYGYTF,TRBV30,TRBJ1-2,TRBD1,NA